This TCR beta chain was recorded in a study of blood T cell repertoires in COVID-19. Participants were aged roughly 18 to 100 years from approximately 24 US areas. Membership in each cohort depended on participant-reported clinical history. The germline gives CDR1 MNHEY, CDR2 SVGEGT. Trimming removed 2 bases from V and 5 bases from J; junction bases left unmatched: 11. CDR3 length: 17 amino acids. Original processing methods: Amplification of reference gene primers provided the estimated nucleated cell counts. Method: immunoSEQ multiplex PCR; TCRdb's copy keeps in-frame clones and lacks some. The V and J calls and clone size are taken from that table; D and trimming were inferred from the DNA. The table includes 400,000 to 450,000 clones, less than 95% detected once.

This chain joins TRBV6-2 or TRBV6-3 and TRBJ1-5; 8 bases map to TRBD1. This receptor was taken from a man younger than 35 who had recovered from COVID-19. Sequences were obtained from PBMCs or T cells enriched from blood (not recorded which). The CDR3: CASSYPNNRGLHQPQHF. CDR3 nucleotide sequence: TGTGCCAGCAGTTACCCTAACAACAGGGGGTTGCATCAGCCCCAGCATTTT.